Below are 19 T cell receptor beta chains sequenced from a single sample in a study of CD8+ T cells in alopecia areata. cDNA serving as the sequencing template came from extracted, reverse transcribed RNA. Some clones are missing from TCRdb's copy, which holds only in-frame ones; the method was immunoSEQ multiplex PCR. The sample includes some 150,000 clones, 58% of them seen just once. Stated treatment: oral pan-JAK inhibitor, 5-10 mg twice daily. This material consisted of CD4+ T cells sorted from blood, taken at approximately week 60, from a patient treated with tofacitinib. The receptor source for this set is a human donor with alopecia areata.

The chain carries TRBV6-5 and TRBJ1-6; weak D call: TRBD1 (6 bases). Trimming took off 4 bases at V and 7 bases at J, with 14 bases between the two ends. The CDR3 has 15 amino acids. CDR1 is MNHEY, CDR2 SVGAGI, per germline. The CDR3 DNA is TGTGCCAGCAGTTCCACAGGGCGCCAGAATTCACCCCTCCACTTT. This codes for CASSSTGRQNSPLHF.

This clone turned up a few times. The rearrangement joins TRBV11-2 to TRBJ2-4; TRBD2 matches 10 bases. CDR1 is SGHAT and CDR2 is FQNNGV in the germline V gene. The junction had 6 bases not matched to a gene; V was cut back by 5 bases and J by 5 bases. This CDR3 comprises 15 residues. The CDR3, as DNA: TGTGCCAGCAGCCCAGCGGGGGGGCTGGAAAACATTCAGTACTTC. Its translation is CASSPAGGLENIQYF.

This rearrangement joins TRBV29-1 to TRBJ2-3; TRBD1 matches 8 bases. Germline trimming cut 5 bases from V and 9 bases from J; bases unmatched to any gene: 4. The length of the CDR3 is 11 residues. Germline CDR1 reads SQVTM; CDR2 reads ANQGSEA. The chain's CDR3 is CSVKQGETQYF. The CDR3, as DNA: TGCAGCGTTAAACAGGGGGAAACGCAGTATTTT.

This clone came up a few times. The chain uses TRBV30 and TRBJ1-1; D possibly corresponds to TRBD1 (6 bases). The CDR3 covers 14 residues. The V gene lost 3 bases and the J gene lost 4 bases, with 15 bases spanning the gap. CDR1 GTSNPN and CDR2 SVGIG come from the germline V gene (reference sequence). CDR3: CAWRKGGLSTEAFF. The CDR3 DNA reads TGTGCCTGGAGGAAGGGGGGGCTGAGCACTGAAGCTTTCTTT.

This clone has only a few counts. V gene TRBV6-1 combines with J gene TRBJ1-1, with 7 bases that match TRBD1. Germline V CDR1 and CDR2: MNHNS, SASEGT. With 7 bases clipped from V and 1 base from J, the junction kept 6 bases outside the gene matches. This CDR3 comprises 14 residues. For the CDR3, the DNA is TGTGCCAGCACCGCCGGGACAGAGAACACTGAAGCTTTCTTT. Its protein is CASTAGTENTEAFF.

V gene TRBV4-1 combines with J gene TRBJ1-1; no definite D call. The V end lost 1 base, the J end lost 6 bases, and 12 bases lay between the germline ends. The length of the CDR3 is 14 residues. CDR1 and CDR2 (germline): MGHRA, YSYEKL. The CDR3 sequence is CASSQGLNAPEAFF. The CDR3 coding sequence is TGCGCCAGCAGCCAAGGCCTAAACGCCCCTGAAGCTTTCTTT.

The chain is built from TRBV29-1 and TRBJ2-3; TRBD1 is a possible D gene (5 bases). CDR3 length equals 15 residues. Trimming removed 6 bases at V and 6 bases at J, with 22 bases between. CDR1 and CDR2 from the germline V gene are SQVTM and ANQGSEA. The CDR3 reads CSVSRTPNPTDTQYF. CDR3 sequence (DNA): TGCAGCGTCTCCCGGACACCCAACCCCACGGATACGCAGTATTTT.

The chain is built from TRBV4-1 and TRBJ2-5; 7 bases map to TRBD1. Germline V gives CDR1 MGHRA, CDR2 YSYEKL. CDR3 length: 14 amino acids. V gave up 1 base and J gave up 1 base; unmatched junction bases: 0. The DNA of the CDR3 is TGCGCCAGCAGCCAAGGGGACAGCCAAGAGACCCAGTACTTC. Protein product: CASSQGDSQETQYF.

CDR3 sequence (DNA): TGCGCCAGCAGCTCCTCACTCGGGACTAGCTCGCGAGAGCAGTTCTTC. Its protein is CASSSSLGTSSREQFF. The rearrangement uses TRBV5-1 and TRBJ2-1; TRBD2 matches at 9 bases. V dropped 3 bases and J dropped 10; count of bases not matched to a gene: 14. Germline V gene lookup returns CDR1 SGHRS and CDR2 YFSETQ. CDR3 length: 16 residues.

The rearrangement links TRBV5-4 to TRBJ2-5, with D perhaps matching TRBD1 (6 bases). Germline V gives CDR1 SGHNT, CDR2 YYREEE (reference sequence). The CDR3 runs 13 residues. V lost 0 bases to trimming and J lost 5 bases, with 8 bases between them. The DNA for the CDR3 is TGTGCCAGCAGCTTGGACCAGGGGGAGACCCAGTACTTC. Encoded protein: CASSLDQGETQYF.

This chain uses TRBV5-1 with TRBJ1-2; 8 nucleotides align to TRBD1. V lost 5 bases to trimming and J lost 4 bases; unmatched junction nucleotides: 7. CDR1 and CDR2 from the germline V gene are SGHRS and YFSETQ. This CDR3 contains 14 residues. The CDR3: CASRDRATGYGYTF. CDR3 in DNA: TGCGCCAGCAGGGACAGGGCGACTGGCTATGGCTACACCTTC. The whole variable domain, filled in from reference TRBV5-1 and TRBJ1-2, reads KAGVTQTPRYLIKTRGQQVTLSCSPISGHRSVSWYQQTPGQGLQFLFEYFSETQRNKGNFPGRFSGRQFSNSRSEMNVSTLELGDSALYLCASRDRATGYGYTFGSGTRLTVV.

The chain combines TRBV27 with TRBJ1-5, with 8 bases identical to TRBD1. This CDR3 has 14 amino acids. Germline values: CDR1 MNHEY, CDR2 SMNVEV (reference sequence). V was pared by 6 bases and J by 2 bases, with 3 bases of the junction left unmatched. As DNA, the CDR3 is TGTGCCAGCAGCCAGGGGGCTGGCAATCAGCCCCAGCATTTT. It encodes CASSQGAGNQPQHF.

V usage is TRBV7-9 and J usage is TRBJ1-6; no clear D. The V gene's germline CDR1 is SEHNR and CDR2 FQNEAQ (reference sequence). The CDR3 runs 14 residues. Trimming took off 7 bases at V and 7 bases at J, with 14 bases between the two ends. CDR3 loop: CASKPDAVNSPLHF. DNA of the CDR3: TGTGCCAGCAAACCGGACGCGGTAAATTCACCCCTCCACTTT. Variable domain in full (rest from reference TRBV7-9 and TRBJ1-6): DTGVSQNPRHKITKRGQNVTFRCDPISEHNRLYWYRQTLGQGPEFLTYFQNEAQLEKSRLLSDRFSAERPKGSFSTLEIQRTEQGDSAMYLCASKPDAVNSPLHFGNGTRLTVT.

The chain couples TRBV23-1 to TRBJ2-5; 7 nucleotides line up with TRBD1. TRBV23-1 falls under the ORF class, with uncertain function. The V gene end was trimmed by 0 bases and the J gene end by 4 bases; junction bases not matched to a gene: 8. There are 16 residues in the CDR3. CDR3 DNA: TGCGCCAGCAGTCAATCTGAGGGGGCGGGTCCAGAGACCCAGTACTTC. This codes for CASSQSEGAGPETQYF.

V is TRBV25-1 and J is TRBJ2-7; a weak D match, TRBD2 (5 bases). V lost 4 bases and J 3 bases, leaving 13 bases between the germline ends. CDR1 and CDR2 (germline): MGHDK, SYGVNS. The CDR3 runs to 14 residues. The CDR3 loop is CASSGLGGFYEQYF. As DNA, the CDR3 is TGTGCCAGCAGTGGTCTAGGAGGATTCTACGAGCAGTACTTC.

A single count supports this clone. V gene TRBV30 combines with J gene TRBJ2-7; D gene ambiguous. CDR1 is GTSNPN, CDR2 SVGIG, per germline (reference sequence). With 5 bases removed from V and 3 bases from J, the gap between germline ends came to 20 bases. The CDR3 loop spans 15 amino acids. CDR3 bases: TGTGCCTGGGGATCCGAATTAAATGACCACTACGAGCAGTACTTC. This encodes CAWGSELNDHYEQYF.

The chain has TRBV6-5 and TRBJ1-2; D may be TRBD1 (5 bases). Germline CDR1 and CDR2: MNHEY and SVGAGI. The V and J ends lost 7 bases and 3 bases respectively, with 12 bases between them. This CDR3 spans 13 amino acids. The CDR3 DNA reads TGTGCCAGCACCGGGACTCCTGACTATGGCTACACCTTC. It is translated as CASTGTPDYGYTF.

This clone appeared a few times. This chain joins TRBV7-8 and TRBJ1-4; no definite D call. Between the trimmed V and J ends, which lost 2 bases and 2 bases, there was a span of 9 bases. Germline V lookup: CDR1 SGHVS, CDR2 FQNEAQ. The CDR3 is 15 amino acids. The CDR3 DNA is TGTGCCAGCAGCTTACGAGGGCCGACTAATGAAAAACTGTTTTTT. Residues: CASSLRGPTNEKLFF. Looking up the rest from reference TRBV7-8 and TRBJ1-4 gives the full variable domain: GAGVSQSPRYKVAKRGQDVALRCDPISGHVSLFWYQQALGQGPEFLTYFQNEAQLDKSGLPSDRFFAERPEGSVSTLKIQRTQQEDSAVYLCASSLRGPTNEKLFFGSGTQLSVL.

This clone was seen a handful of times. The J gene is TRBJ2-1, the V gene TRBV7-3; 11 nucleotides agree with TRBD1. The junction had 4 bases not matched to a gene; V was cut back by 5 bases and J by 4 bases. CDR1 is SGHTA and CDR2 is FQGTGA in the germline V gene. The CDR3 totals 15 residues. For the CDR3, the DNA is TGTGCCAGCAGCCTGGGACAGGGGGTTTACAATGAGCAGTTCTTC. Amino acid sequence: CASSLGQGVYNEQFF.